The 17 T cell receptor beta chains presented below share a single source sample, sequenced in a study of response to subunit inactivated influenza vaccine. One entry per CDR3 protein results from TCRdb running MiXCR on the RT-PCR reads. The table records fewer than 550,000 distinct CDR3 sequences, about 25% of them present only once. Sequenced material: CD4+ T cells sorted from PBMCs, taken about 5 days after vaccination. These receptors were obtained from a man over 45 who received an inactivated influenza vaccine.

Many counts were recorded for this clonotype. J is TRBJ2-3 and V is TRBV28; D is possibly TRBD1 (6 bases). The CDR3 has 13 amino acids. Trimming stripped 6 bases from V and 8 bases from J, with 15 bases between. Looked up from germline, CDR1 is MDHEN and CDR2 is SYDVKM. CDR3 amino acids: CASRQGFEVTQYF. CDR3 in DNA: TGTGCCAGCAGACAGGGTTTCGAAGTTACGCAGTATTTT.

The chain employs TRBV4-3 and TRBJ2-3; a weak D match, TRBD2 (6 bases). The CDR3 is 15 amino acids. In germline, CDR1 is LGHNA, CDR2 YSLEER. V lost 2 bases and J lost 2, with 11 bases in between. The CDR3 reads CASSQLGGFTDTQYF. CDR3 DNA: TGCGCCAGCAGCCAACTGGGGGGATTCACAGATACGCAGTATTTT.

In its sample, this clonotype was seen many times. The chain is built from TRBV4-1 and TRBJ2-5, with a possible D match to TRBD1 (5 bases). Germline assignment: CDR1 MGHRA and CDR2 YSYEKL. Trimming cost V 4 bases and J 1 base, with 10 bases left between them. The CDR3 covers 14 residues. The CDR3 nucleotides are TGCGCCAGCAGCCCTAGGGGTTTCCAAGAGACCCAGTACTTC. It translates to CASSPRGFQETQYF.

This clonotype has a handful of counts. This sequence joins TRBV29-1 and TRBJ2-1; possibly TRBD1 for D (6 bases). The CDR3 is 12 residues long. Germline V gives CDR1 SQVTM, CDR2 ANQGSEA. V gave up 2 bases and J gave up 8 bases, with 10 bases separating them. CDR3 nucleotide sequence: TGCAGCGTTGAAAGGGGGAGCTATGAGCAGTTCTTC. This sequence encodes CSVERGSYEQFF.

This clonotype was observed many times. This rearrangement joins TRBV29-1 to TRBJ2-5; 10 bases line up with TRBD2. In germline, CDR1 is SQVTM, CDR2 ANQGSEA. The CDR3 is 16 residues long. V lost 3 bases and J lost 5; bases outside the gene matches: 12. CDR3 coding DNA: TGCAGCGTTGATGGGGCCGCTAGCGGGAGTGGGGAGACCCAGTACTTC. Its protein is CSVDGAASGSGETQYF.

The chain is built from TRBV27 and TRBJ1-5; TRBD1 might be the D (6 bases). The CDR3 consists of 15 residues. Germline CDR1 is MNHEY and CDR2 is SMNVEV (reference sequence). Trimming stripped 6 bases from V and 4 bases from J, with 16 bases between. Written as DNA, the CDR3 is TGTGCCAGCAGCGCCCTATGGACAGAGAATCAGCCCCAGCATTTT. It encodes CASSALWTENQPQHF.

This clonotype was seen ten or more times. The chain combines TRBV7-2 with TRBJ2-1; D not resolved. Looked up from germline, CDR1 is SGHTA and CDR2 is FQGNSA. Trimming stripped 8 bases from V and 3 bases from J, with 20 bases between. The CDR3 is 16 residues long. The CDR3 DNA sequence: TGTGCCAGCTTCCCAACCCGGCTGGACCTCTACAATGAGCAGTTCTTC. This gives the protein CASFPTRLDLYNEQFF. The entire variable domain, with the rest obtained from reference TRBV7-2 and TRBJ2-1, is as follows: GAGVSQSPSNKVTEKGKDVELRCDPISGHTALYWYRQSLGQGLEFLIYFQGNSAPDKSGLPSDRFSAERTGGSVSTLTIQRTQQEDSAVYLCASFPTRLDLYNEQFFGPGTRLTVL.

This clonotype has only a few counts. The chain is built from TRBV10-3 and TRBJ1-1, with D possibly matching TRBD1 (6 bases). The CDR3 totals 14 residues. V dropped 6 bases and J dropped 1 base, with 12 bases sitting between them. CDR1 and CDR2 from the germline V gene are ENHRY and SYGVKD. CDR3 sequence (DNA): TGTGCCATCAGACCAGGGGATGGGAACACTGAAGCTTTCTTT. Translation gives CAIRPGDGNTEAFF.

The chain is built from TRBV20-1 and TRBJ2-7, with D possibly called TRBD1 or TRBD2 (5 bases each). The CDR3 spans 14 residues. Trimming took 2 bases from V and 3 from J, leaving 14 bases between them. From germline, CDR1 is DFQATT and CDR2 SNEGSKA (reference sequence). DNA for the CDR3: TGCAGTGCTAGACCGGGACGGATGTTCTACGAGCAGTACTTC. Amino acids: CSARPGRMFYEQYF.

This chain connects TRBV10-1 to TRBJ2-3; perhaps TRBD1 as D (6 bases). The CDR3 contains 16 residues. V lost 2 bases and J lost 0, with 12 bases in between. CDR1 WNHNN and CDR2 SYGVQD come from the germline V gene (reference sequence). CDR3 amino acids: CASSENPGVSTDTQYF. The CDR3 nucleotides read TGCGCCAGCAGTGAGAATCCAGGGGTTAGCACAGATACGCAGTATTTT.

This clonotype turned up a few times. The CDR3 region is CASSDWGQRSGNTIYF. The CDR3 DNA follows: TGTGCCAGCAGTGATTGGGGACAGCGCTCTGGAAACACCATATATTTT. The rearrangement uses TRBV6-1 and TRBJ1-3; 7 bases map to TRBD1. Per germline, CDR1 MNHNS and CDR2 SASEGT. With 3 bases clipped from V and 0 bases from J, the junction kept 5 bases outside the gene matches. This CDR3 region has 16 residues.

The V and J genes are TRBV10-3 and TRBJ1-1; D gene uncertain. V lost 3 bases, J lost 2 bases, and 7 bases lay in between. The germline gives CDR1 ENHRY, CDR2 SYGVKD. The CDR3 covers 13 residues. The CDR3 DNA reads TGTGCCATCAGTGATACACCCAACACTGAAGCTTTCTTT. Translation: CAISDTPNTEAFF.

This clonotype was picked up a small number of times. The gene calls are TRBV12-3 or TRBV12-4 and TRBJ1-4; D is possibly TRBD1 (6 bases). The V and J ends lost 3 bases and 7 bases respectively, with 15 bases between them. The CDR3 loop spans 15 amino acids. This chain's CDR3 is CASSLLGGRAEKLFF. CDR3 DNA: TGTGCCAGCAGTTTGCTAGGGGGGCGGGCTGAAAAACTGTTTTTT.

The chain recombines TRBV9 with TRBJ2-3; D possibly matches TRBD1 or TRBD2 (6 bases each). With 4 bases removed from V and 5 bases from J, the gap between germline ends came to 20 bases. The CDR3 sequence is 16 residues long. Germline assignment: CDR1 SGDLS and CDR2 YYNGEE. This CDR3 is CASSQRGDLGLDTQYF. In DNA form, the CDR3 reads TGTGCCAGCAGCCAGAGGGGGGACCTGGGGCTAGATACGCAGTATTTT.

The CDR3, as DNA: TGCGCCAGCAGCCCCACAGCCACCGGGGAGCTGTTTTTT. Encoded protein: CASSPTATGELFF. The chain employs TRBV4-1 and TRBJ2-2; no clear D. Germline CDR1 MGHRA, CDR2 YSYEKL. CDR3 size: 13 residues. V dropped 4 bases and J dropped 4 bases, with 7 bases sitting between them.

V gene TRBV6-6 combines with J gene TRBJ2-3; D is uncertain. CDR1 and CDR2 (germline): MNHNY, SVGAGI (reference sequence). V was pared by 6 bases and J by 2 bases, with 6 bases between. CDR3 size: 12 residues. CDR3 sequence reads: CASRSYTDTQYF. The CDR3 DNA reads TGTGCCAGCAGGTCGTACACAGATACGCAGTATTTT.

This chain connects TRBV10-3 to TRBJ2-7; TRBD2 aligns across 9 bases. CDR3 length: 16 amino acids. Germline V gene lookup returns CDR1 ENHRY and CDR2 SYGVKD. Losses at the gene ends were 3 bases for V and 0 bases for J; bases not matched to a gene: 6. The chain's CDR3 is CAISDGAGGYSYEQYF. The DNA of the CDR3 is TGTGCCATCAGTGATGGGGCGGGGGGGTACTCCTACGAGCAGTACTTC.